The present T cell receptor (beta chain) was sequenced within a study of beta chain features in type 1 diabetes. Study results and limitations: Shorter TCRB CDR3s, moderately but significantly so, marked every one of the four CD4+ subsets in Type 1 diabetes patients. The naive, central memory and Treg TCRB repertoires showed an apparent similarity that was greater among patients than among healthy donors. Sequencing from cDNA could over-represent high-TCR-expressing cells.

On average, the one heparinised blood draw given by each donor was about 116 mL. Purities in excess of 95% were seen in all sorted populations. As regards this clone: No antigen is known for it.

Of the isolated RNA, all was reverse transcribed, and so the sequenced material was expressed TCRB transcripts. Here immunoSEQ multiplex PCR was the method, and the copy in TCRdb shows in-frame clones only, minus some. There are approximately 600,000 clones in the sample; around 12% occur only once, and 0.095% to 0.15% lies in the top ten. The specimen was naive CD4+ T cells from blood. The TCR sequence derives from a young man with type 1 diabetes.

CDR3 DNA sequence: TGTGCCAGCGAAGCCAGGGAGTGCGAGCAGTACTTC. Protein product: CASEARECEQYF. This chain connects TRBV6-5 to TRBJ2-7, with D perhaps matching TRBD1 or TRBD2 (5 bases each). The CDR3 extends over 12 amino acids. Looked up from germline, CDR1 is MNHEY and CDR2 is SVGAGI. V lost 8 bases and J lost 6, with 14 bases in between.